This T cell receptor beta chain comes out of a study of vaccination and CD4 T cells after COVID-19. Worth noting for this clonotype: Its antigen is undetermined.

The Oncomine TCR Beta short-read assay was applied to DNA of cultured CD4+ T cells. TCRdb independently ran MiXCR on the PCR reads; one entry per CDR3 protein. The table records around 12,000 distinct CDR3 sequences, 35% to 40% of them present only once. Germline V gene sequence: CDR1 SGHTA, CDR2 FQGNSA. CDR3 size: 13 residues. V trimming: 5 bases; J trimming: 2 bases; junction bases outside the gene matches: 2. Treatment denoted: roughly 10-day PBMC culture with coronavirus spike peptide pools or control peptides (ViraFEST assay). The sample consisted of cultured CD4+ T cells from blood. The TCR originated in a human donor with COVID-19. V usage is TRBV7-2 and J usage is TRBJ2-5, with TRBD2 matching over 7 bases. CDR3: CASSRGGQETQYF. The CDR3, as DNA: TGTGCCAGCAGCCGCGGGGGTCAAGAGACCCAGTACTTC.